This T cell receptor (beta chain) is from a study of blood T cell repertoires in COVID-19. Study-level background: COVID-19 samples, acute and convalescent, were from the United States, Italy and Spain.

Germline V gives CDR1 MNHEY, CDR2 SMNVEV (reference sequence). V gave up 5 bases and J gave up 0 bases; unmatched junction bases: 13. This CDR3 is built from 18 residues. Donors were grouped by their self-reported clinical history. As processed by the authors: Reference gene primer amplification in the assay estimated nucleated cell counts. Generated by immunoSEQ multiplex PCR, the TCRdb table keeps only in-frame clones and is missing some. V, J and clone size were drawn from that table, and D and trimming were deduced from the DNA. The profile covers roughly 200,000 clones, with about nine tenths appearing a single time and 7% to 9% taken by the ten largest.

The specimen sequenced was PBMCs or T cells enriched from blood (not recorded which). This chain links TRBV27 with TRBJ2-1; 7 bases fit TRBD2. The source is a man between 25 and 39 years old in a cohort exposed to, infected with or recovered from COVID-19 (not recorded which). The CDR3 is CASSLELRSGGSYNEQFF. The CDR3 DNA sequence: TGTGCCAGCAGTCTAGAGCTCCGATCGGGGGGCTCCTACAATGAGCAGTTCTTC.